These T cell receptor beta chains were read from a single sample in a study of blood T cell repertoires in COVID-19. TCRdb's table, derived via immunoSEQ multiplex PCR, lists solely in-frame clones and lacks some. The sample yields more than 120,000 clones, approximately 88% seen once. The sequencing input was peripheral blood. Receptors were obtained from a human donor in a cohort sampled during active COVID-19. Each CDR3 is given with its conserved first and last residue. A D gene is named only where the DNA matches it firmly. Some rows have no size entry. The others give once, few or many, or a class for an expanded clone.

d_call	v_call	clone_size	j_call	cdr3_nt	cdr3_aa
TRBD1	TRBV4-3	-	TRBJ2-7	TGCGCCAGCAGCCAGTCCTCGGACGACAGGGGGCGTTACGAGCAGTACTTC	CASSQSSDDRGRYEQYF
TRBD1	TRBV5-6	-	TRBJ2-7	TGTGCCAGCAGCAGGGGGGACAGGGTCTCCTACGAGCAGTACTTC	CASSRGDRVSYEQYF
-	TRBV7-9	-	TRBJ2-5	TGTGCCAGCAGCTTAGGGGCAGGTCAGCTCAAGAAGACCCAGTACTTC	CASSLGAGQLKKTQYF
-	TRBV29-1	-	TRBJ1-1	TGCAGCGTACGAGGGAGGTTAGTGAACACTGAAGCTTTCTTT	CSVRGRLVNTEAFF
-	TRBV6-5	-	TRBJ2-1	TGTGCCAGCAAGGGAGTCGGCAATGAGCAGTTCTTC	CASKGVGNEQFF
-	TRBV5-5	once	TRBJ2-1	TGTGCCAGCAGCTTCAGGGGCTTTAATGAGCAGTTCTTC	CASSFRGFNEQFF
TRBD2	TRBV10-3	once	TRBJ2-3	TGTGCCATCAGTTTTAGCGGGGGGGCAGCAGATACGCAGTATTTT	CAISFSGGAADTQYF
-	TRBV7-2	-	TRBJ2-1	TGTGCCAGCAGCTTAATCGCGGGTATCAATGAGCAGTTCTTC	CASSLIAGINEQFF
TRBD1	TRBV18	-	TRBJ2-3	TGTGCCAGCTCACCGGGACAGGGTTCAGATACGCAGTATTTT	CASSPGQGSDTQYF
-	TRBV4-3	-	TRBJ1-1	TGCGCCAGCAGCCAAGCCCCTGACACTGAAGCTTTCTTT	CASSQAPDTEAFF
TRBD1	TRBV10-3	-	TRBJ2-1	TGTGCCATTTCCGGACAGGAGAAATACAATGAGCAGTTCTTC	CAISGQEKYNEQFF
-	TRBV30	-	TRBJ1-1	TGTGCCTGGAGTGTGCAGGGAAACACTGAAGCTTTCTTT	CAWSVQGNTEAFF
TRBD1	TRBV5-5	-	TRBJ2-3	TGTGCCAGCAGCATGGACAGGGTGACAGATACGCAGTATTTT	CASSMDRVTDTQYF
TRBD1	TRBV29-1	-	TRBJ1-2	TGCAGCGTTCCGGGACAGGGAAAAGGTGGCTACACCTTC	CSVPGQGKGGYTF
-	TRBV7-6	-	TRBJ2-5	TGTGCCAGCAGTCCCTTGGGACTTTTGGAGACCCAGTACTTC	CASSPLGLLETQYF